The rows below give T cell receptor beta chains drawn from one sample of a study of cytomegalovirus exposure and HLA in healthy donors. Sequencing was performed with immunoSEQ multiplex PCR; in TCRdb, only in-frame clones are kept and a portion is missing. The data hold around 130,000 clones, with roughly four fifths observed a single time. Sequencing used PBMCs. The receptor source for this set is a woman in her sixties or seventies in good health and CMV-seronegative. The CDR3 runs from the conserved cysteine through the conserved F or W. A D gene is named only where the DNA matches it firmly. Only part of the rows carry a size: once, few, many, or a class if the clone is expanded.

CDR3nt,CDR3aa,j_gene,abundance,len,v_gene,d_gene
TGTGCCAGCATTATGGACTACGAGCAGTACTTC,CASIMDYEQYF,TRBJ2-7,-,11,TRBV7-9,-
TGCGCCAGCAGCTCTCGGGGTAATAATTCACCCCTCCACTTT,CASSSRGNNSPLHF,TRBJ1-6,-,14,TRBV5-1,-
TGCAGCGTTGAATCGGAGGGCGCGAACACTGAAGCTTTCTTT,CSVESEGANTEAFF,TRBJ1-1,-,14,TRBV29-1,-
TGTGCCAGTAGTATCCGGGCCAGCGGGGGTTCCCAAGAGACCCAGTACTTC,CASSIRASGGSQETQYF,TRBJ2-5,-,17,TRBV19,TRBD2
TGCGCCAGCAGCTTGGGGCAGGGCACCTACAATGAGCAGTTCTTC,CASSLGQGTYNEQFF,TRBJ2-1,-,15,TRBV5-1,-
TGTGCCAGCAGCCAAGCATTCCGCCGGGACTACCAACCCTACGAGCAGTACTTC,CASSQAFRRDYQPYEQYF,TRBJ2-7,-,18,TRBV4-2,TRBD2
TGTGCCAGCACTGCGAAGACAGGGGTGCAGGACGAGCAGTACTTC,CASTAKTGVQDEQYF,TRBJ2-7,-,15,TRBV27,TRBD1
TGTGCCAGCTCACCGCTACGGGACAGGGGGACCCAGTACTTC,CASSPLRDRGTQYF,TRBJ2-5,-,14,TRBV18,TRBD1
TGTGCCAGCAGGTATACCGGGACGGGGGCCTACGAGCAGTACTTC,CASRYTGTGAYEQYF,TRBJ2-7,-,15,TRBV7-3,-
TGCGCCAGCAGCCCGTCAGGGGGGCGGGTCACCGGGGAGCTGTTTTTT,CASSPSGGRVTGELFF,TRBJ2-2,few,16,TRBV5-1,-
TGTGCCAGCAGTGAATGGTTATGGGAGGAGCAGTACTTC,CASSEWLWEEQYF,TRBJ2-7,-,13,TRBV27,-
TGTGCCAGCAACGGGGGGAGCGGGAGACTAAATGAGCAGTTCTTC,CASNGGSGRLNEQFF,TRBJ2-1,-,15,TRBV9,TRBD2
TGCAGCGTTGCTGCTAGCGGGAGGAATGAGCAGTTCTTC,CSVAASGRNEQFF,TRBJ2-1,-,13,TRBV29-1,TRBD2
TGTGCCAGCAGTTTACAGTTGACAGGAACCCACTCTGGAAACACCATATATTTT,CASSLQLTGTHSGNTIYF,TRBJ1-3,-,18,TRBV28,-
TGTGCCACCAGCCGAAGCAGGGCGAATGAGCAGTTCTTC,CATSRSRANEQFF,TRBJ2-1,few,13,TRBV15,-
TGTGCCAGCAGCGCAAGACAGGGTAACAATGAGCAGTTCTTC,CASSARQGNNEQFF,TRBJ2-1,-,14,TRBV9,TRBD1
TGTGCCAGCAGCTTGGCCCGACTCTATGGCTACACCTTC,CASSLARLYGYTF,TRBJ1-2,-,13,TRBV5-8,-
TGTGCCTTCCAATCTAGCGGATTTTACAATGAGCAGTTCTTC,CAFQSSGFYNEQFF,TRBJ2-1,-,14,TRBV30,TRBD2
TGTGCCACCAGCAGAGTCATGCAGCGGAGGGCTCGCCATGAGCAGTTCTTC,CATSRVMQRRARHEQFF,TRBJ2-1,-,17,TRBV15,-
TGTGCCAGCAGTTACGGGTTGGGGGCGGATGAGCAGTTCTTC,CASSYGLGADEQFF,TRBJ2-1,-,14,TRBV6-6,-
TGTGCCAGCAACGGACTAGCGGGAGACAATGAGCAGTTCTTC,CASNGLAGDNEQFF,TRBJ2-1,-,14,TRBV25-1,TRBD2
TGCGCCAGCAGTGAAGGGACTAGCTGGATCGGGGAGCTGTTTTTT,CASSEGTSWIGELFF,TRBJ2-2,-,15,TRBV5-1,TRBD2
TGTGCCAGCACCAACTACCGCGGTGAGCAGTTCTTC,CASTNYRGEQFF,TRBJ2-1,-,12,TRBV6-5,-
TGTGCCAGCAGTTACTCGGGCGGGAGGGGAGAGACCCAGTACTTC,CASSYSGGRGETQYF,TRBJ2-5,once,15,TRBV6-6,TRBD2
TGTGCCAGCAGTTACCCGGGGGGGCGGAATGGCTACACCTTC,CASSYPGGRNGYTF,TRBJ1-2,few,14,TRBV6-5,-
TGCGCCAGCAGCTCCCAAACGGACGGGCAGGCGGGACAGTTCTTC,CASSSQTDGQAGQFF,TRBJ2-1,-,15,TRBV5-1,-
TGTGCCAGTACCCAAACTAGCGGGCGCCAAGAGACCCAGTACTTC,CASTQTSGRQETQYF,TRBJ2-5,-,15,TRBV19,TRBD2
TGTGCCACCGGGACTAGCGCCGACTACGAGCAGTACTTC,CATGTSADYEQYF,TRBJ2-7,-,13,TRBV10-3,TRBD2
TGTGCCAGCAGGGGAGCGGGGGCCAGGACCACCGGGGAGCTGTTTTTT,CASRGAGARTTGELFF,TRBJ2-2,-,16,TRBV6-6,TRBD2
TGTGCCAGCATCCAGGGCCTGAACACTGAAGCTTTCTTT,CASIQGLNTEAFF,TRBJ1-1,few,13,TRBV28,-
TGCGCCAGCAGCTTGGGGCAGGCGTCCAACGAGCAGTACTTC,CASSLGQASNEQYF,TRBJ2-7,-,14,TRBV5-1,-
TGTGCCAGCAGTTTGGGACTAGCGGGAGCGGAGACCCAGTACTTC,CASSLGLAGAETQYF,TRBJ2-5,-,15,TRBV6-6,TRBD2
TGTGCCTGGAGTGTACGCAGGGGGCTCACCGGGGAGCTGTTTTTT,CAWSVRRGLTGELFF,TRBJ2-2,-,15,TRBV30,TRBD1
TGCAGCGTTGAAGGGAGTAATGAAAAACTGTTTTTT,CSVEGSNEKLFF,TRBJ1-4,-,12,TRBV29-1,-
TGTGCCAGTAGTACCCTCCGAGACACCATATATTTT,CASSTLRDTIYF,TRBJ1-3,-,12,TRBV19,-
TGTGCCAGCAGTTCAGGGACAGGTTGGGCCGGGGAGCTGTTTTTT,CASSSGTGWAGELFF,TRBJ2-2,-,15,TRBV6-5,TRBD1
TGCGCCAGCAGCTTGTCTCGCGGAAGCTCCTACAATGAGCAGTTCTTC,CASSLSRGSSYNEQFF,TRBJ2-1,-,16,TRBV5-1,-
TGTGCCAGCAGTTCCCGGGACTTCCGTGGCTACACCTTC,CASSSRDFRGYTF,TRBJ1-2,-,13,TRBV6-5,-
TGTGCCAGCTCATCCCGGGACAGCCTTAATGGCTATGGCTACACCTTC,CASSSRDSLNGYGYTF,TRBJ1-2,-,16,TRBV18,TRBD1